A selection of T cell receptor beta chains follows, all from one sample in a study of vaccination effects on CD4 cells after COVID-19. Some clones are missing from TCRdb's copy, which holds only in-frame ones; the method was immunoSEQ multiplex PCR. This repertoire shows more than 15,000 clones, roughly 74% found once; its top ten account for roughly 15%. Their recognized antigens are unknown. This material consisted of CD4+ T cells from PBMCs cultured with SARS-CoV-2 spike peptides, taken before COVID-19 vaccination. The origin of the receptors is a human donor who had a prior SARS-CoV-2 infection. Both conserved end residues are trimmed from each CDR3. Clone size appears in some rows only: once, few, many, or a class for an expanded clone.

J: TRBJ1-3; length: 14; V: TRBV5-1; size: once; CDR3: ASSVTDPGSGNTIY
J: TRBJ2-2; length: 14; V: TRBV9; size: -; CDR3: ASSVDPGTSIGELF
J: TRBJ2-3; length: 15; V: TRBV5-6; size: once; CDR3: ASSLSDPLKGADTQY
J: TRBJ2-7; length: 10; V: TRBV10-1; size: -; CDR3: AKPTAAYEQY
J: TRBJ1-3; length: 12; V: TRBV18; size: -; CDR3: ASSPRGSGNTIY
J: TRBJ2-3; length: 14; V: TRBV11-3; size: once; CDR3: ASSLDGGSSTDTQY
J: TRBJ1-1; length: 14; V: TRBV27; size: few; CDR3: ASSSASWRRNTEAF
J: TRBJ1-2; length: 9; V: TRBV2; size: -; CDR3: ANEWGDGYT
J: TRBJ2-1; length: 12; V: TRBV5-1; size: -; CDR3: ASSLGPGGNEQF
J: TRBJ1-1; length: 11; V: TRBV27; size: -; CDR3: ASSLRVWGEAF
J: TRBJ1-5; length: 14; V: TRBV4-1; size: -; CDR3: ASSQGRGARNQPQH
J: TRBJ1-1; length: 12; V: TRBV5-4; size: -; CDR3: ASSIPGGRLEAF
J: TRBJ1-1; length: 16; V: TRBV27; size: -; CDR3: ASSLWRRRGDRGTEAF
J: TRBJ1-2; length: 13; V: TRBV7-2; size: -; CDR3: ASSPTGRVNYGYT
J: TRBJ2-7; length: 14; V: TRBV5-1; size: -; CDR3: ASSLATAGNSYEQY
J: TRBJ2-2; length: 13; V: TRBV6-5; size: medium-sized; CDR3: ASSFRLASTGELF
J: TRBJ2-6; length: 14; V: TRBV25-1; size: -; CDR3: ASSVDRDSGANVLT
J: TRBJ2-3; length: 13; V: TRBV5-1; size: -; CDR3: ASSFGDRDSDTQY
J: TRBJ2-5; length: 11; V: TRBV12-3/TRBV12-4; size: once; CDR3: ASRDGYQETQY
J: TRBJ2-2; length: 17; V: TRBV5-1; size: few; CDR3: ASSSPVGLAGENTGELF
J: TRBJ1-1; length: 13; V: TRBV7-2; size: -; CDR3: ASSEDRGRYTEAF
J: TRBJ2-7; length: 13; V: TRBV2; size: -; CDR3: ASRWLAGISYEQY
J: TRBJ1-5; length: 10; V: TRBV27; size: -; CDR3: ASSHPDQPQH
J: TRBJ2-2; length: 15; V: TRBV19; size: -; CDR3: ASSKGGWDANTGELF
J: TRBJ2-1; length: 14; V: TRBV7-2; size: -; CDR3: ASSVTGTRAYNEQF
J: TRBJ1-3; length: 14; V: TRBV30; size: -; CDR3: AWREFRTSSGNTIY
J: TRBJ2-7; length: 14; V: TRBV4-2; size: -; CDR3: ASSQQGTVASYEQY
J: TRBJ1-1; length: 11; V: TRBV18; size: -; CDR3: ASSPSQITEAF
J: TRBJ2-3; length: 13; V: TRBV7-9; size: -; CDR3: ASTRTGGNTDTQY